This is a list of T cell receptor beta chains from one sample in a study of blood T cells in healthy people across ages. MiXCR, applied by TCRdb to the 5' RACE reads, yields one record per CDR3 protein. Of over 700,000 distinct CDR3 sequences listed, around 25% were seen once; the top ten hold 9.4%. The sample was also reused in another study, on T cells of mothers and their children.

Sequencing was done on a sample of blood. The receptor set was obtained from a boy under 18 in good health. The CDR3 runs from the conserved cysteine through the conserved F or W. The D gene is left open where the match is weak. Clone size is given for some rows only: seen once, a few or many times, or a class if the clone is expanded.

j_call: TRBJ2-7
d_call: TRBD2
clone_size: NA
v_call: TRBV5-1
cdr3_nt: TGCGCCAGCAGCTTGCGGCCTACTAGCGGGGGGACGGGCGAGCAGTACTTC
cdr3_aa: CASSLRPTSGGTGEQYF

j_call: TRBJ1-1
d_call: NA
clone_size: few
v_call: TRBV5-6
cdr3_nt: TGTGCCAGCAGCTTGGATCTGCAGGTGGGCACTGAAGCTTTCTTT
cdr3_aa: CASSLDLQVGTEAFF

j_call: TRBJ2-3
d_call: NA
clone_size: NA
v_call: TRBV7-9
cdr3_nt: TGTGCCAGCAGCTCCCCTCCCGGGTGGGATACGCAGTATTTT
cdr3_aa: CASSSPPGWDTQYF

j_call: TRBJ2-5
d_call: TRBD1
clone_size: few
v_call: TRBV20-1
cdr3_nt: TGCAGTGCTAGCAAGGGGGCTGAGGAGACCCAGTACTTC
cdr3_aa: CSASKGAEETQYF

j_call: TRBJ2-5
d_call: NA
clone_size: few
v_call: TRBV12-3/TRBV12-4
cdr3_nt: TGTGCCAGCAGAAGAGACAGTGAAGAATTATGGACCCAGTACTTC
cdr3_aa: CASRRDSEELWTQYF

j_call: TRBJ2-5
d_call: TRBD2
clone_size: NA
v_call: TRBV12-3/TRBV12-4
cdr3_nt: TGTGCCAGCAGGACGACTAGCGCGGAGACCCAGTACTTC
cdr3_aa: CASRTTSAETQYF

j_call: TRBJ2-7
d_call: NA
clone_size: NA
v_call: TRBV7-9
cdr3_nt: TGTGCCAGCAGCCGGCCTGACTATCTCCCCTACGAGCAGTACTTC
cdr3_aa: CASSRPDYLPYEQYF

j_call: TRBJ2-4
d_call: TRBD2
clone_size: few
v_call: TRBV7-2
cdr3_nt: TGTGCCAGCAGCTTAGGACTAGCGGGAGAAAAAAACATTCAGTACTTC
cdr3_aa: CASSLGLAGEKNIQYF

j_call: TRBJ2-1
d_call: NA
clone_size: NA
v_call: TRBV20-1
cdr3_nt: TGCAGTGCTAGAGGATTTAGCGAGTATAATGAGCAGTTCTTC
cdr3_aa: CSARGFSEYNEQFF

j_call: TRBJ2-1
d_call: TRBD1
clone_size: NA
v_call: TRBV10-3
cdr3_nt: TGTGCCATCAGAAACAGGGGTCAGCTGACGGATGAGCAGTTCTTC
cdr3_aa: CAIRNRGQLTDEQFF

j_call: TRBJ1-2
d_call: NA
clone_size: NA
v_call: TRBV3-1
cdr3_nt: TGTGCCAGCAGCCAAGTTTCGCGGCTCCCTATGGGCTACACCTTC
cdr3_aa: CASSQVSRLPMGYTF

j_call: TRBJ2-5
d_call: TRBD2
clone_size: NA
v_call: TRBV18
cdr3_nt: TGTGCCAGCTCATCTGCGGGGGAAGAGACCCAGTACTTC
cdr3_aa: CASSSAGEETQYF

j_call: TRBJ1-5
d_call: NA
clone_size: few
v_call: TRBV6-5
cdr3_nt: NA
cdr3_aa: CASSSSPILNNNQPQHF

j_call: TRBJ2-7
d_call: NA
clone_size: NA
v_call: TRBV12-3/TRBV12-4
cdr3_nt: TGTGCCAGCAGCACCCGGGACACGGCCTCCTACGAGCAGTACTTC
cdr3_aa: CASSTRDTASYEQYF

j_call: TRBJ2-3
d_call: NA
clone_size: many
v_call: TRBV29-1
cdr3_nt: TGCAGCTCCCGCAGGCCGTGGGGCACAGATACGCAGTATTTT
cdr3_aa: CSSRRPWGTDTQYF

j_call: TRBJ2-2
d_call: NA
clone_size: once
v_call: TRBV5-1
cdr3_nt: TGCGCCAGCAGCTTGACAGGGTCGGGCTACGCGAACACCGGGGAGCTGTTTTTT
cdr3_aa: CASSLTGSGYANTGELFF

j_call: TRBJ2-5
d_call: TRBD2
clone_size: few
v_call: TRBV7-2
cdr3_nt: TGTGCCAGCAGCTTTCGGGAGGGGAATCAAGAGACCCAGTACTTC
cdr3_aa: CASSFREGNQETQYF

j_call: TRBJ2-1
d_call: NA
clone_size: NA
v_call: TRBV13
cdr3_nt: TGTGCCAGCAGCATGGGGTTCTCCTACAATGAGCAGTTCTTC
cdr3_aa: CASSMGFSYNEQFF

j_call: TRBJ2-5
d_call: TRBD2
clone_size: NA
v_call: TRBV7-3
cdr3_nt: TGTGCCATCAGTGGAGGGACTAGCATCCTACCAGAGACCCAGTACTTC
cdr3_aa: CAISGGTSILPETQYF

j_call: TRBJ2-3
d_call: TRBD2
clone_size: NA
v_call: TRBV15
cdr3_nt: TGTGCCACCAGCAGAGATAGTCCGGGAGGGCTTTATGTAGATACGCAGTATTTT
cdr3_aa: CATSRDSPGGLYVDTQYF

j_call: TRBJ2-1
d_call: NA
clone_size: once
v_call: TRBV7-9
cdr3_nt: TGTGCCAGCAGCTGGGTGGGACTGCCCAGCTCCTACAATGAGCAGTTCTTC
cdr3_aa: CASSWVGLPSSYNEQFF

j_call: TRBJ2-7
d_call: TRBD1
clone_size: NA
v_call: TRBV20-1
cdr3_nt: TGCAGTGCTAGCGGGACAGTCATCTACGAGCAGTACTTC
cdr3_aa: CSASGTVIYEQYF

j_call: TRBJ2-5
d_call: NA
clone_size: NA
v_call: TRBV3-1
cdr3_nt: TGTGCCAGCAGCCAGAGGGGACATAACCAAGAGACCCAGTACTTC
cdr3_aa: CASSQRGHNQETQYF

j_call: TRBJ2-5
d_call: NA
clone_size: few
v_call: TRBV18
cdr3_nt: TGTGCCAGCTCTCCCTCCTACCAAGAGACCCAGTACTTC
cdr3_aa: CASSPSYQETQYF

j_call: TRBJ2-5
d_call: NA
clone_size: NA
v_call: TRBV29-1
cdr3_nt: TGCAGCGTTGAAGATCTTGTGTCAATCGATTTCCAAGAGACCCAGTACTTC
cdr3_aa: CSVEDLVSIDFQETQYF

j_call: TRBJ2-5
d_call: NA
clone_size: NA
v_call: TRBV6-1
cdr3_nt: TGTGCCAGCAGTGAAACGACGGGGGAGACCCAGTACTTC
cdr3_aa: CASSETTGETQYF

j_call: TRBJ1-3
d_call: NA
clone_size: once
v_call: TRBV12-3/TRBV12-4
cdr3_nt: TGTGCCAGCAGTCCCCGGGAGGCTGGAAACACCATATATTTT
cdr3_aa: CASSPREAGNTIYF

j_call: TRBJ2-1
d_call: NA
clone_size: many
v_call: TRBV7-9
cdr3_nt: TGTGCCAGCAGCTTAATAGGTTACAATGAGCAGTTCTTC
cdr3_aa: CASSLIGYNEQFF

j_call: TRBJ2-7
d_call: TRBD1
clone_size: NA
v_call: TRBV28
cdr3_nt: TGTGCCAGCGGATGGATGGTGACAGGGGAAACGGGCGAGCAGTACTTC
cdr3_aa: CASGWMVTGETGEQYF

j_call: TRBJ2-3
d_call: TRBD2
clone_size: NA
v_call: TRBV29-1
cdr3_nt: TGCAGCGTTGAAGGTAGCGGGACTAGCACAGATACGCAGTATTTT
cdr3_aa: CSVEGSGTSTDTQYF

j_call: TRBJ2-5
d_call: NA
clone_size: once
v_call: TRBV12-3/TRBV12-4
cdr3_nt: TGTGTCAGCAGAAACGCAGGGGAGACCCAGTACTTC
cdr3_aa: CVSRNAGETQYF

j_call: TRBJ1-1
d_call: NA
clone_size: NA
v_call: TRBV29-1
cdr3_nt: TGCAGCGTAGTGGGGCGCAACACTGAAGCTTTCTTT
cdr3_aa: CSVVGRNTEAFF

j_call: TRBJ2-3
d_call: TRBD2
clone_size: few
v_call: TRBV7-8
cdr3_nt: TGTGCCAGCAGCTGGCCCTTAATAGCGGGGGGGCGACATAGCACAGATACGCAGTATTTT
cdr3_aa: CASSWPLIAGGRHSTDTQYF

j_call: TRBJ2-5
d_call: TRBD2
clone_size: few
v_call: TRBV4-2
cdr3_nt: TGTGCCAGCAGCCAAGATTCGAGCGGGGACCAAGAGACCCAGTACTTC
cdr3_aa: CASSQDSSGDQETQYF

j_call: TRBJ1-1
d_call: NA
clone_size: NA
v_call: TRBV5-1
cdr3_nt: TGCGCCAGCAGCCCGGGGGGGGGTGCCACTGAAGCTTTCTTT
cdr3_aa: CASSPGGGATEAFF

j_call: TRBJ2-5
d_call: NA
clone_size: many
v_call: TRBV7-2
cdr3_nt: TGTGCCAGCAATCTTAGATCGGGGTGGGGAGAGACCCAGTACTTC
cdr3_aa: CASNLRSGWGETQYF

j_call: TRBJ2-1
d_call: TRBD2
clone_size: few
v_call: TRBV11-1
cdr3_nt: TGTGCCAGCAGCCGGACGGCCGGGACTAGGGGTGAGCAGTTCTTC
cdr3_aa: CASSRTAGTRGEQFF

j_call: TRBJ2-7
d_call: TRBD2
clone_size: few
v_call: TRBV3-1
cdr3_nt: TGTGCCAGCAGCCAAGATGTATCAAGCGGGAGGGACGAGCAGTACTTC
cdr3_aa: CASSQDVSSGRDEQYF

j_call: TRBJ2-1
d_call: NA
clone_size: NA
v_call: TRBV2
cdr3_nt: TGTGCCAGCAGTGAAGGCCGCCTAGTAATCAATGAGCAGTTCTTC
cdr3_aa: CASSEGRLVINEQFF

j_call: TRBJ2-2
d_call: TRBD1
clone_size: few
v_call: TRBV6-5
cdr3_nt: TGTGCCAGCAGTTACTCGGGACAGACTGCCGGGGAGCTGTTTTTT
cdr3_aa: CASSYSGQTAGELFF

j_call: TRBJ1-2
d_call: TRBD1
clone_size: NA
v_call: TRBV7-2
cdr3_nt: TGTGCCAGCAGCTGGACAGGGGGCAGTAGGACTTTC
cdr3_aa: CASSWTGGSRTF

j_call: TRBJ1-1
d_call: NA
clone_size: few
v_call: TRBV24-1
cdr3_nt: TGTGCCACCAGTGATTTGATGACGCCCCAGGTGGCTTTCTTT
cdr3_aa: CATSDLMTPQVAFF

j_call: TRBJ2-7
d_call: NA
clone_size: NA
v_call: TRBV7-2
cdr3_nt: TGTGCCAGCAGCTTAGGCGGGGTAGTTGCATCGTACGAGCAGTACTTC
cdr3_aa: CASSLGGVVASYEQYF

j_call: TRBJ2-5
d_call: NA
clone_size: NA
v_call: TRBV7-9
cdr3_nt: TGTGCCAGCAGCTCGTCGAGGACCGGCGGGGAGACCCAGTACTTC
cdr3_aa: CASSSSRTGGETQYF